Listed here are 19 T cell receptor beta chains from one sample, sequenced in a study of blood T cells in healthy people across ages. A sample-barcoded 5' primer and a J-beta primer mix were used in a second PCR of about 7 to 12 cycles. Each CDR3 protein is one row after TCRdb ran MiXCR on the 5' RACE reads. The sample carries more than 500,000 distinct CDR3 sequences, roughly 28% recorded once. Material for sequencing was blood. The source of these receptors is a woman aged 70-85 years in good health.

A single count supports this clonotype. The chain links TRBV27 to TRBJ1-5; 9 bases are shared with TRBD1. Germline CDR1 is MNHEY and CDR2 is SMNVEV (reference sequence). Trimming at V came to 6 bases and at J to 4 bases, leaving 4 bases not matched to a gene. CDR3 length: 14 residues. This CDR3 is CASSNRGLNQPQHF. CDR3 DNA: TGTGCCAGCAGCAACAGGGGGCTAAATCAGCCCCAGCATTTT.

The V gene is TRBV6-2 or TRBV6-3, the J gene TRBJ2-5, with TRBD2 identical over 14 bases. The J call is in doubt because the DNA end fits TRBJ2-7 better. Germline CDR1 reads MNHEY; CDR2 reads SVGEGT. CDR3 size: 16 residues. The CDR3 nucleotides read TGTGCCACCCGACTAGCGGGGGGGCGTCGTGTCTCCGAGCAGTACTTC. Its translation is CATRLAGGRRVSEQYF.

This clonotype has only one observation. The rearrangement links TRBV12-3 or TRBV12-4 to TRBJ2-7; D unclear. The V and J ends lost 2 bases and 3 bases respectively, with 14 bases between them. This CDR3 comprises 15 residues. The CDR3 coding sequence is TGTGCCAGCAGTTTAAGCGACGGAGCGTTCTACGAGCAGTACTTC. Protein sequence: CASSLSDGAFYEQYF.

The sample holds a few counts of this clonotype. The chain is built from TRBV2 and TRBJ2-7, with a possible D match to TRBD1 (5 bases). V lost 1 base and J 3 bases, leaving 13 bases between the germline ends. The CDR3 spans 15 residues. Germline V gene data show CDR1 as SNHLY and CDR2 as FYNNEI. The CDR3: CASSEGQGPFYEQYF. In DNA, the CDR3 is TGTGCCAGCAGTGAAGGCCAGGGTCCCTTCTACGAGCAGTACTTC.

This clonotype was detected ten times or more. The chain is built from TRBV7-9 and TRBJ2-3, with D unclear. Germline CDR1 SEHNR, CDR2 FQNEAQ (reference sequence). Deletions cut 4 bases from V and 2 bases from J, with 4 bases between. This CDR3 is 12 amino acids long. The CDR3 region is CASSSTTDTQYF. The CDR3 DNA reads TGTGCCAGCAGCTCCACCACAGATACGCAGTATTTT.

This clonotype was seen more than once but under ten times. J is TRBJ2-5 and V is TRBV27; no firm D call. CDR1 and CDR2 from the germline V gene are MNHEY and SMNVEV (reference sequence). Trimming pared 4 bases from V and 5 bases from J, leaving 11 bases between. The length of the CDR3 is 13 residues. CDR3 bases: TGTGCCAGCAGTTCTATTACTTGGGAGACCCAGTACTTC. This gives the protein CASSSITWETQYF.

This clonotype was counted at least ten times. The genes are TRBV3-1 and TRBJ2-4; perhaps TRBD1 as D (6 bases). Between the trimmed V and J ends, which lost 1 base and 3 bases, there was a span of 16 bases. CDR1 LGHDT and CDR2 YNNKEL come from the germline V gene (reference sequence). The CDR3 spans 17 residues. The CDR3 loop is CASSQATGRGVKNIQYF. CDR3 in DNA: TGTGCCAGCAGCCAAGCGACGGGCAGGGGCGTCAAAAACATTCAGTACTTC.

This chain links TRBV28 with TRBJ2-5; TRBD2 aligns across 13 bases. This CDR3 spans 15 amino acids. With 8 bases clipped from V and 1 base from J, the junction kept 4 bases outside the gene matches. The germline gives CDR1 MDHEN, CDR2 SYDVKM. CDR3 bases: TGTGCCAGCCGGAGACTAGCGGGGGGCCAAGAGACCCAGTACTTC. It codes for CASRRLAGGQETQYF. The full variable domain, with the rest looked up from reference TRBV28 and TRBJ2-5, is DVKVTQSSRYLVKRTGEKVFLECVQDMDHENMFWYRQDPGLGLRLIYFSYDVKMKEKGDIPEGYSVSREKKERFSLILESASTNQTSMYLCASRRLAGGQETQYFGPGTRLLVL.

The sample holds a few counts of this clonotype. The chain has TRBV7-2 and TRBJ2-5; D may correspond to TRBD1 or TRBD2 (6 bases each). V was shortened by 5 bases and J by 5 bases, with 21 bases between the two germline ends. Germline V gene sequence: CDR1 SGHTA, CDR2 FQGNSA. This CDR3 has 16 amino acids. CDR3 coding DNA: TGTGCCAGCAGCCCAGGGTTTCGTCGGGGGCGGGAGACCCAGTACTTC. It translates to CASSPGFRRGRETQYF. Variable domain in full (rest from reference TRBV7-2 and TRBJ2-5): GAGVSQSPSNKVTEKGKDVELRCDPISGHTALYWYRQSLGQGLEFLIYFQGNSAPDKSGLPSDRFSAERTGGSVSTLTIQRTQQEDSAVYLCASSPGFRRGRETQYFGPGTRLLVL.

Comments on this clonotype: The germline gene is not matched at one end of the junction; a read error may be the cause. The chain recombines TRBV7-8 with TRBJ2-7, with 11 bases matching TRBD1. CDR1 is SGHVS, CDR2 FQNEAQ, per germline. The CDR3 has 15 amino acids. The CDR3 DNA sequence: TGTGCCTGCAGCTACTTTGGACAGGGGGCTGGCGAGCAGTACTTC. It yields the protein CACSYFGQGAGEQYF. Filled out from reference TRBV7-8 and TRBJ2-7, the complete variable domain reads GAGVSQSPRYKVAKRGQDVALRCDPISGHVSLFWYQQALGQGPEFLTYFQNEAQLDKSGLPSDRFFAERPEGSVSTLKIQRTQQEDSAVYLCACSYFGQGAGEQYFGPGTRLTVT.

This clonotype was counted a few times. DNA for the CDR3: TGCAGTGCTAGATGGGGGACTAGCGGGGTTGTCAATGAGCAGTTCTTC. This encodes CSARWGTSGVVNEQFF. The chain carries TRBV20-1 and TRBJ2-5, with 13 bases lining up with TRBD2. The J call is in doubt because the DNA end fits TRBJ2-1 better. The CDR3 sequence is 16 residues long. Germline V gene data show CDR1 as DFQATT and CDR2 as SNEGSKA (reference sequence).

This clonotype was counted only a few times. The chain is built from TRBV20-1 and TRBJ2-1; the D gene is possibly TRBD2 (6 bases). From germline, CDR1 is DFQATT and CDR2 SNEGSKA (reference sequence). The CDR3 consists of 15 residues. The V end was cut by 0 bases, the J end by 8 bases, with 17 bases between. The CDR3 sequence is CSARDSAGWADEQFF. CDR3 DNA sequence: TGCAGTGCTAGAGATAGCGCGGGATGGGCTGATGAGCAGTTCTTC.

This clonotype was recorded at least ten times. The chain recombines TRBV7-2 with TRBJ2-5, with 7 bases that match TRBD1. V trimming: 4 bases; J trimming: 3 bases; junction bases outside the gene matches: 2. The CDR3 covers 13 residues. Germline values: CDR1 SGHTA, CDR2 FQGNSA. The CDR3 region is CASSWDSEETQYF. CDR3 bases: TGTGCCAGCAGCTGGGACAGCGAAGAGACCCAGTACTTC.

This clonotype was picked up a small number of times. Written as DNA, the CDR3 is TGTGCCAGCAGCTTAGTTTTCCAACCGGGACAGGGCCTCACAGATACGCAGTATTTT. It encodes CASSLVFQPGQGLTDTQYF. The J gene is TRBJ2-3, the V gene TRBV7-9; 9 nucleotides agree with TRBD1. The trim removed 1 base at V and 2 bases at J, leaving 13 bases unmatched. The CDR3 runs to 19 residues. Per the germline V gene, CDR1 is SEHNR and CDR2 is FQNEAQ (reference sequence).

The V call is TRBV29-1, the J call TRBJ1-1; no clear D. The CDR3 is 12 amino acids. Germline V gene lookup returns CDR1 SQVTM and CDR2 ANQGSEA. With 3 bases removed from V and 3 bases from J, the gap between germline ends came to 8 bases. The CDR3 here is CSVETQDTEAFF. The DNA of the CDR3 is TGCAGCGTTGAGACCCAGGACACTGAAGCTTTCTTT. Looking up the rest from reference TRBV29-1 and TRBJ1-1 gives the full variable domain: SAVISQKPSRDICQRGTSLTIQCQVDSQVTMMFWYRQQPGQSLTLIATANQGSEATYESGFVIDKFPISRPNLTFSTLTVSNMSPEDSSIYLCSVETQDTEAFFGQGTRLTVV.

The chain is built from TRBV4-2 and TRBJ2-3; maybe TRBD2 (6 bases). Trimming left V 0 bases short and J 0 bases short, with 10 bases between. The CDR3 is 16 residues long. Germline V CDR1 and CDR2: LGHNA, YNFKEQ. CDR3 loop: CASSQEGGASTDTQYF. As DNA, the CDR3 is TGTGCCAGCAGCCAAGAAGGCGGGGCTAGCACAGATACGCAGTATTTT.

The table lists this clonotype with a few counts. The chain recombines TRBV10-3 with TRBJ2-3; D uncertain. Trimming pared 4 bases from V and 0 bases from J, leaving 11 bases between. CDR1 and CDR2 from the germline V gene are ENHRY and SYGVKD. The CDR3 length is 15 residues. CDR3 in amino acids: CAISALLPSTDTQYF. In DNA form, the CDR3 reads TGTGCCATCAGTGCCCTTTTACCAAGCACAGATACGCAGTATTTT.

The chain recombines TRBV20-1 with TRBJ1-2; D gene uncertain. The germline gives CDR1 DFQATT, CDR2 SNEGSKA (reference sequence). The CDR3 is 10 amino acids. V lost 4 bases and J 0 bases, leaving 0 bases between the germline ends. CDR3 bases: TGCAGTGCTACTAACTATGGCTACACCTTC. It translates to CSATNYGYTF.

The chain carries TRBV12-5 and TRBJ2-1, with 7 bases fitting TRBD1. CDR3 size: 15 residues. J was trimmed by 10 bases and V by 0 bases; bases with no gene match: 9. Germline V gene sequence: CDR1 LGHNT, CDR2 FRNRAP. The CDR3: CASGLVLQGISEQFF. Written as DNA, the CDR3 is TGTGCTAGTGGTTTGGTACTACAGGGGATTAGCGAGCAGTTCTTC.